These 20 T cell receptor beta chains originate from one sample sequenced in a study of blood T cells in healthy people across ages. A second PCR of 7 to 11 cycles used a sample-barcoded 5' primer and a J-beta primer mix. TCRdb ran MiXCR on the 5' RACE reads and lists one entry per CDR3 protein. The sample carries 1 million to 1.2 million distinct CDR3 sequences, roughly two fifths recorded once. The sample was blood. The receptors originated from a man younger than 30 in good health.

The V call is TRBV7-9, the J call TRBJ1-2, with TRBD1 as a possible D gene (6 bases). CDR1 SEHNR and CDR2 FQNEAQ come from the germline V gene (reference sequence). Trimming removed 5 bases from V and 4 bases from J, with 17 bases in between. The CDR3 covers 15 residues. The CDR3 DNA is TGTGCCAGCAGCCGGGACACCCCCCGGGCCTATGGCTACACCTTC. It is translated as CASSRDTPRAYGYTF.

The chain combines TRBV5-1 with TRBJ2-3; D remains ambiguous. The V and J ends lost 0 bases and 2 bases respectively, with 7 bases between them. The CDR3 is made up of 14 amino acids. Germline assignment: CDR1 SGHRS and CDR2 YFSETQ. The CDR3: CASSLGVLTDTQYF. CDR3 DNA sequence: TGCGCCAGCAGCTTGGGGGTCCTCACAGATACGCAGTATTTT.

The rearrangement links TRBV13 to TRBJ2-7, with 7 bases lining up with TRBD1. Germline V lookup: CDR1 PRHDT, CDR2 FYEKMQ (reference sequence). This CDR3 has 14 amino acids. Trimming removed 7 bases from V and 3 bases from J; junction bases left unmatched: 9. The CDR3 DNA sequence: TGTGCCAGCACAGCTGGGGACAGCTTCTACGAGCAGTACTTC. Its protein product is CASTAGDSFYEQYF.

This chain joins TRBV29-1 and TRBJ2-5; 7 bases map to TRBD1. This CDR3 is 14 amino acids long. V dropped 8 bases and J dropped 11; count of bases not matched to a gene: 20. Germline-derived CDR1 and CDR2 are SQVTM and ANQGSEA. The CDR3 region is CSIRPRGQYNEQYF. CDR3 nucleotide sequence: TGCAGCATACGGCCCCGGGGACAGTACAATGAGCAGTACTTC.

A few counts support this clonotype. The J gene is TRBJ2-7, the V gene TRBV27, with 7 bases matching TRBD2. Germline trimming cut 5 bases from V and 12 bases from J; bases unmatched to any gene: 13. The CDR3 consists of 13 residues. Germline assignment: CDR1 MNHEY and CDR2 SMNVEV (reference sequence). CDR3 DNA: TGTGCCAGCAGTGTGGTTGAGGGAGGGGTCCCGTACTTC. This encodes CASSVVEGGVPYF.

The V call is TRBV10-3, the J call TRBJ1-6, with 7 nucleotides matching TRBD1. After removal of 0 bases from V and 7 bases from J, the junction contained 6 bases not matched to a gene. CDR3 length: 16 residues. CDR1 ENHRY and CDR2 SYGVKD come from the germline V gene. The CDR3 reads CAISESEGQENSPLHF. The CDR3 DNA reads TGTGCCATCAGTGAGTCGGAAGGACAGGAAAATTCACCCCTCCACTTT.

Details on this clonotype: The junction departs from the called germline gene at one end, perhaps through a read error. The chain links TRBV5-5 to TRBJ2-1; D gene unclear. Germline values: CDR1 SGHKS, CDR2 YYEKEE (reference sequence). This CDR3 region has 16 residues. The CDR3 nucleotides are TGTACCAGCAGCATACCCCCCTCAACTGGGAACAATGAGCAGTTCTTC. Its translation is CTSSIPPSTGNNEQFF. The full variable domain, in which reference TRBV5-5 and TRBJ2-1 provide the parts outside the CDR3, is DAGVTQSPTHLIKTRGQQVTLRCSPISGHKSVSWYQQVLGQGPQFIFQYYEKEERGRGNFPDRFSARQFPNYSSELNVNALLLGDSALYLCTSSIPPSTGNNEQFFGPGTRLTVL.

The CDR3 here is CASSQRGTSSKHEQYF. The CDR3 DNA reads as TGTGCCAGCAGCCAGCGGGGGACTTCCTCTAAACATGAGCAGTACTTC. The chain carries TRBV3-1 and TRBJ2-7; TRBD2 matches at 7 bases. With V trimmed by 3 bases and J by 7 bases, 15 bases remained unmatched. Germline V gene lookup returns CDR1 LGHDT and CDR2 YNNKEL (reference sequence). CDR3 length: 16 amino acids.

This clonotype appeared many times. CDR3 residues: CAARPGGSDYEQYF. The CDR3 bases are TGTGCCGCCAGACCGGGGGGAAGTGACTACGAGCAGTACTTC. The rearrangement joins TRBV10-3 to TRBJ2-7; 7 positions agree with TRBD2. V was clipped by 11 bases and J by 3 bases; unmatched bases: 13. The length of the CDR3 is 14 residues. Germline V lookup: CDR1 ENHRY, CDR2 SYGVKD.

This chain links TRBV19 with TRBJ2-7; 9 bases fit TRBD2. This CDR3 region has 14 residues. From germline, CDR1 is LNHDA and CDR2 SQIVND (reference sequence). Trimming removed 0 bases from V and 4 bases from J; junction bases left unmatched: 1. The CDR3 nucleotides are TGTGCCAGTAGTATAGAGGGACTAGCTTACGAGCAGTACTTC. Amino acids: CASSIEGLAYEQYF.

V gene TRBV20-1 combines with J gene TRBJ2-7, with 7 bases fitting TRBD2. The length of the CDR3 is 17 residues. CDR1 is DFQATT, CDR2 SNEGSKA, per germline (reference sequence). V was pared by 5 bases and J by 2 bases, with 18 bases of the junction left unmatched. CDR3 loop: CSAHIGGGNRPPYEQYF. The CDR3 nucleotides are TGCAGTGCTCACATCGGCGGGGGTAACAGACCCCCCTACGAGCAGTACTTC.

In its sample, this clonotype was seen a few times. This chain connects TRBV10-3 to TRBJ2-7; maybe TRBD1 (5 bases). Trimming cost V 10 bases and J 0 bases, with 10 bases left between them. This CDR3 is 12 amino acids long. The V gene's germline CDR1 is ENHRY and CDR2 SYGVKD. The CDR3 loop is CATTGSSYEQYF. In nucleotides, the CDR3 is TGTGCCACTACAGGAAGCTCCTACGAGCAGTACTTC.

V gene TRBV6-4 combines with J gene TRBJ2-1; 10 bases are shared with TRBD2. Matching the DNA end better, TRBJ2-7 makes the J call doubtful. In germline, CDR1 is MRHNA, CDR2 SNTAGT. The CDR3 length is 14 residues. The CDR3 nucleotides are TGTGCCAGCAGTGAAGCGGGGGGGCACAATGAGCAGTACTTC. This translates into CASSEAGGHNEQYF.

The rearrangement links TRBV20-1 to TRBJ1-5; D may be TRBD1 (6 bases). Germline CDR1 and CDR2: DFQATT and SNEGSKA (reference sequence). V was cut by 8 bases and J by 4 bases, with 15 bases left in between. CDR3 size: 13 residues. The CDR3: CSTQDGTNQPQHF. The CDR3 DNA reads TGCAGTACCCAGGACGGGACAAATCAGCCCCAGCATTTT.

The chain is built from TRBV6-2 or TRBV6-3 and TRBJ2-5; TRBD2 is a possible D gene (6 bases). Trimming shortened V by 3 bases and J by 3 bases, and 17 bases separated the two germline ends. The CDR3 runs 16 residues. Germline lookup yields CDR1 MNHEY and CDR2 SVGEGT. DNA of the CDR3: TGTGCCAGCAGTTATACCCGAAGGAGGGCCGAAGAGACCCAGTACTTC. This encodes CASSYTRRRAEETQYF.

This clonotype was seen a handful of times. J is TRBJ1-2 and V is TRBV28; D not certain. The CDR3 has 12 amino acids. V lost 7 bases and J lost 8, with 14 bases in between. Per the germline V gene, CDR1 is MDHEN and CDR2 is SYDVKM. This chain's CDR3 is CASTSESVGYTF. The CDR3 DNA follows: TGTGCCAGCACCTCGGAGTCGGTGGGCTACACCTTC.

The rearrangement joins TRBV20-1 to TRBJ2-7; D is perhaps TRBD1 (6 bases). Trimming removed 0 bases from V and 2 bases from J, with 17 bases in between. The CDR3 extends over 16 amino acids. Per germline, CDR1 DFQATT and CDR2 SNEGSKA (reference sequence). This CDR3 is CSARDFYGDTPYEQYF. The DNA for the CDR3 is TGCAGTGCTAGAGATTTTTACGGGGACACACCCTACGAGCAGTACTTC.

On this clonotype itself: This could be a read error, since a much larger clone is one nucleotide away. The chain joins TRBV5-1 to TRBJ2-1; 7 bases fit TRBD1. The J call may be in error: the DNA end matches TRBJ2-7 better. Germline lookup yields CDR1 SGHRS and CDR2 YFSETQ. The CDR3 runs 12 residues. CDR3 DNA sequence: TGCGCCAGCAGCGGACAGGACAATGAGCAGTACTTC. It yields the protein CASSGQDNEQYF.

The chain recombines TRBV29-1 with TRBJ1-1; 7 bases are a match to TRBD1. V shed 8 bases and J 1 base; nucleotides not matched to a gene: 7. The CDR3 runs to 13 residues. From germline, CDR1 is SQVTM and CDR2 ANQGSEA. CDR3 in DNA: TGCAGCATGGGACAGACCTCGAACACTGAAGCTTTCTTT. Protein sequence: CSMGQTSNTEAFF. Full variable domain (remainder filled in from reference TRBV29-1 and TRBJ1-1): SAVISQKPSRDICQRGTSLTIQCQVDSQVTMMFWYRQQPGQSLTLIATANQGSEATYESGFVIDKFPISRPNLTFSTLTVSNMSPEDSSIYLCSMGQTSNTEAFFGQGTRLTVV.

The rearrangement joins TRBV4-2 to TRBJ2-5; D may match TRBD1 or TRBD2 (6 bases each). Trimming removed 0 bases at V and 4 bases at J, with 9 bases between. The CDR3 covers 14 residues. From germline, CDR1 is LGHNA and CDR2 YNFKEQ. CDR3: CASSQDPGAETQYF. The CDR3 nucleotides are TGTGCCAGCAGCCAAGATCCGGGGGCAGAGACCCAGTACTTC.